These 29 T cell receptor beta chains share one sample of origin, sequenced in a study of shared clonotypes between healthy human individuals. The repertoire was sequenced with immunoSEQ multiplex PCR; TCRdb's copy has only in-frame clones and lacks some. In the table there are approximately 740,000 clones, over 65% of which are singletons. Specimen: memory CD4+ T cells sorted from blood. The subset denotes: CD45RA-negative fraction. The receptor set was obtained from a woman aged 30 to 39 in good health.

This sequence joins TRBV4-2 and TRBJ2-2; D gene unclear. The germline gives CDR1 LGHNA, CDR2 YNFKEQ. CDR3 size: 16 residues. Trimming stripped 0 bases from V and 4 bases from J, with 12 bases between. CDR3 amino acids: CASSQEATQVTGELFF. DNA for the CDR3: TGTGCCAGCAGCCAAGAGGCTACTCAGGTCACCGGGGAGCTGTTTTTT.

In its sample, this clone was seen a few times. The chain carries TRBV7-2 and TRBJ2-1, with D hard to call. V was pared by 1 base and J by 9 bases, with 16 bases between. The CDR3 sequence is 15 residues long. Per the germline V gene, CDR1 is SGHTA and CDR2 is FQGNSA. CDR3 nucleotides: TGTGCCAGCAGCTTAGTCGCCCTAGTCCCCGGTGAGCAGTTCTTC. Translation: CASSLVALVPGEQFF.

The CDR3: CASSPRDRASYNEQFF. CDR3 sequence (DNA): TGCGCCAGCAGCCCTCGGGACAGGGCCTCCTACAATGAGCAGTTCTTC. The chain uses TRBV4-1 and TRBJ2-1; 9 bases agree with TRBD1. The CDR3 has 16 amino acids. CDR1 is MGHRA and CDR2 is YSYEKL in the germline V gene. Trimming removed 4 bases from V and 0 bases from J; junction bases left unmatched: 4.

This clone was recorded only once. The chain couples TRBV5-1 to TRBJ1-3; 8 nucleotides align to TRBD1. This CDR3 has 16 amino acids. The trim removed 2 bases at V and 3 bases at J, leaving 7 bases unmatched. The germline V gene has CDR1 SGHRS and CDR2 YFSETQ. CDR3 in DNA: TGCGCCAGCAGCTTCCGGGACAGGTTGAGTGGAAACACCATATATTTT. Amino acids: CASSFRDRLSGNTIYF.

This sequence joins TRBV28 and TRBJ1-2, with D possibly being TRBD1 (6 bases). This CDR3 comprises 14 residues. Trimming removed 2 bases at V and 4 bases at J, with 11 bases between. In germline, CDR1 is MDHEN, CDR2 SYDVKM. The CDR3 reads CASSLAQGPYGYTF. As DNA, the CDR3 is TGTGCCAGCAGTTTAGCCCAGGGGCCCTATGGCTACACCTTC.

As to this clone: Different DNA sequences within this sample yield the same CDR3. The chain couples TRBV5-1 to TRBJ1-1, with TRBD1 identical over 7 bases. Germline CDR1 and CDR2: SGHRS and YFSETQ. After removal of 4 bases from V and 5 bases from J, the junction contained 8 bases not matched to a gene. This CDR3 region has 14 residues. The CDR3 region has the DNA TGCGCCAGCAGCAGTGGGACAGAGGGGACTGAAGCTTTCTTT. Protein: CASSSGTEGTEAFF.

This chain uses TRBV4-1 with TRBJ2-1; TRBD2 might be the D (6 bases). Trimming shortened V by 3 bases and J by 3 bases, and 18 bases separated the two germline ends. The germline V gene has CDR1 MGHRA and CDR2 YSYEKL. The CDR3 is 17 residues long. CDR3 nucleotides: TGCGCCAGCAGCCACGAACCCCTTTTCGGGGGCTACAATGAGCAGTTCTTC. Translating gives CASSHEPLFGGYNEQFF.

This clone was recorded a few times. This same CDR3 is encoded by further DNA sequences in the sample. The chain couples TRBV7-9 to TRBJ2-1; D gene unclear. The CDR3 runs 17 residues. Germline V gene lookup returns CDR1 SEHNR and CDR2 FQNEAQ (reference sequence). Trimming took 0 bases from V and 0 from J, leaving 12 bases between them. The CDR3 bases are TGTGCCAGCAGCTTAGCACGTGGGTCGAGCTCCTACAATGAGCAGTTCTTC. It is translated as CASSLARGSSSYNEQFF. The full variable domain, completed using reference TRBV7-9 and TRBJ2-1, is DTGVSQNPRHKITKRGQNVTFRCDPISEHNRLYWYRQTLGQGPEFLTYFQNEAQLEKSRLLSDRFSAERPKGSFSTLEIQRTEQGDSAMYLCASSLARGSSSYNEQFFGPGTRLTVL.

The chain employs TRBV9 and TRBJ1-1, with 9 bases lining up with TRBD1. V lost 0 bases, J lost 1 base, and 1 base stayed unmatched. CDR1 is SGDLS, CDR2 YYNGEE, per germline. This CDR3 has 15 residues. DNA of the CDR3: TGTGCCAGCAGCGTAGCGACAGGGGGGAACACTGAAGCTTTCTTT. This encodes CASSVATGGNTEAFF.

In its sample, this clone was seen a few times. J is TRBJ1-2 and V is TRBV6-6; 7 positions match TRBD1. V dropped 9 bases and J dropped 1; count of bases not matched to a gene: 8. In germline, CDR1 is MNHNY, CDR2 SVGAGI (reference sequence). This CDR3 is built from 14 residues. The DNA of the CDR3 is TGTGCCAGTAGGGGGGGACAGAATAACTATGGCTACACCTTC. Amino acid sequence: CASRGGQNNYGYTF.

This rearrangement joins TRBV20-1 to TRBJ1-5; no clear D. Germline assignment: CDR1 DFQATT and CDR2 SNEGSKA (reference sequence). The CDR3 is 11 amino acids. CDR3 region: CRARCNQPQHF. DNA of the CDR3: TGCAGGGCGCGATGCAATCAGCCCCAGCATTTT.

This chain links TRBV7-3 with TRBJ2-3; D unresolved. Germline assignment: CDR1 SGHTA and CDR2 FQGTGA. Trimming shortened V by 5 bases and J by 0 bases, and 15 bases separated the two germline ends. The CDR3 contains 16 residues. The CDR3 DNA follows: TGTGCCAGCAGCCCCATGACGGTGGCTAGCACAGATACGCAGTATTTT. Translation gives CASSPMTVASTDTQYF.

The genes are TRBV28 and TRBJ1-4; D is uncertain. The V and J ends lost 3 bases and 8 bases respectively, with 13 bases between them. The CDR3 loop spans 14 amino acids. Germline CDR1 MDHEN, CDR2 SYDVKM. The CDR3 nucleotides read TGTGCCAGCAGTTTCTCCGCCGCCCTGGAAAAACTGTTTTTT. Amino acids: CASSFSAALEKLFF.

This rearrangement joins TRBV28 to TRBJ2-7; tentatively, D is TRBD1 or TRBD2 (6 bases each). The CDR3 has 14 residues. The V gene's germline CDR1 is MDHEN and CDR2 SYDVKM. V lost 9 bases to trimming and J lost 0 bases, with 15 bases between them. This CDR3 is CASYSSGASYEQYF. CDR3 nucleotide sequence: TGTGCCAGTTACTCGTCGGGGGCCTCCTACGAGCAGTACTTC.

The chain joins TRBV7-9 to TRBJ1-1; D is ambiguous. The germline gives CDR1 SEHNR, CDR2 FQNEAQ (reference sequence). The CDR3 consists of 15 residues. V lost 5 bases to trimming and J lost 2 bases, with 15 bases between them. CDR3 sequence reads: CASSPPTRANTEAFF. The CDR3 DNA is TGTGCCAGCAGCCCGCCTACCCGGGCCAACACTGAAGCTTTCTTT.

This chain uses TRBV10-3 with TRBJ2-5; TRBD2 matches at 11 bases. Trimming at V came to 6 bases and at J to 1 base, leaving 4 bases not matched to a gene. The germline gives CDR1 ENHRY, CDR2 SYGVKD. The CDR3 extends over 15 amino acids. In nucleotides, the CDR3 is TGTGCCATCAGGGGAGGGACTAGCGGCCAAGAGACCCAGTACTTC. It specifies CAIRGGTSGQETQYF.

V gene TRBV7-2 combines with J gene TRBJ2-3, with D tentatively TRBD1 or TRBD2 (5 bases each). Trimming shortened V by 5 bases and J by 1 base, and 10 bases separated the two germline ends. This CDR3 spans 14 amino acids. Germline lookup yields CDR1 SGHTA and CDR2 FQGNSA. The CDR3 region has the DNA TGTGCCAGCAGCGTAGGGGAGCGCACAGATACGCAGTATTTT. Amino acids: CASSVGERTDTQYF.

The rearrangement joins TRBV5-6 to TRBJ2-3; TRBD1 matches at 7 bases. V shed 4 bases and J 1 base; nucleotides not matched to a gene: 6. The CDR3 sequence is 15 residues long. Per germline, CDR1 SGHDT and CDR2 YYEEEE. For the CDR3, the DNA is TGTGCCAGCAGCAGATACAGGGGAGGCACAGATACGCAGTATTTT. Translating gives CASSRYRGGTDTQYF.

The chain recombines TRBV7-8 with TRBJ2-3; D gene ambiguous. The V gene lost 1 base and the J gene lost 2 bases, with 13 bases spanning the gap. Germline CDR1 reads SGHVS; CDR2 reads FQNEAQ. The CDR3 has 16 amino acids. For the CDR3, the DNA is TGTGCCAGCAGCTTAGGCCTGGCTAGATCCACAGATACGCAGTATTTT. Amino acid sequence: CASSLGLARSTDTQYF.

The rearrangement joins TRBV7-3 to TRBJ2-3, with 13 bases identical to TRBD2. Trimming cost V 5 bases and J 1 base; bases outside gene matches: 12. Germline CDR1 reads SGHTA; CDR2 reads FQGTGA. This CDR3 spans 19 amino acids. CDR3 loop: CASSPGLAGEINGTDTQYF. The CDR3 nucleotides are TGTGCCAGCAGCCCCGGACTAGCGGGAGAGATCAATGGCACAGATACGCAGTATTTT.

This chain joins TRBV6-5 and TRBJ2-7; D is ambiguous. The CDR3 totals 14 residues. Germline CDR1 reads MNHEY; CDR2 reads SVGAGI. V was trimmed by 5 bases and J by 2 bases, leaving 13 bases between them. The CDR3 DNA reads TGTGCCAGCAGTCTACGTCTAGACACCTACGAGCAGTACTTC. Translating it yields CASSLRLDTYEQYF.

This clone appeared a few times. The chain couples TRBV30 to TRBJ1-6, with TRBD1 identical over 7 bases. From germline, CDR1 is GTSNPN and CDR2 SVGIG (reference sequence). The trim removed 2 bases at V and 10 bases at J, leaving 11 bases unmatched. The CDR3 sequence is 15 residues long. CDR3 residues: CAWSYRGRARSPLHF. CDR3 DNA sequence: TGTGCCTGGAGTTACAGGGGCCGGGCCCGGTCACCCCTCCACTTT.

The V gene is TRBV11-2, the J gene TRBJ2-1; D is unresolved. Deletions cut 0 bases from V and 14 bases from J, with 20 bases between. The CDR3 contains 15 residues. Per the germline V gene, CDR1 is SGHAT and CDR2 is FQNNGV. CDR3 amino acids: CASSLEGMFLPREFF. CDR3 nucleotides: TGTGCCAGCAGCTTAGAGGGGATGTTTTTGCCCCGCGAGTTCTTC.

A note on this clone: Different DNA sequences within this sample yield the same CDR3. V gene TRBV4-2 combines with J gene TRBJ1-6; no reliable D call. The CDR3 loop spans 14 amino acids. The V and J ends lost 0 bases and 5 bases respectively, with 5 bases between them. From germline, CDR1 is LGHNA and CDR2 YNFKEQ. The CDR3 sequence: CASSQDQNNSPLHF. The CDR3, as DNA: TGTGCCAGCAGCCAAGATCAAAATAATTCACCCCTCCACTTT.

This sequence joins TRBV5-1 and TRBJ2-7; tentatively, D is TRBD1 or TRBD2 (5 bases each). The CDR3 runs to 13 residues. CDR1 is SGHRS and CDR2 is YFSETQ in the germline V gene. Trimming removed 4 bases from V and 7 bases from J, with 15 bases in between. The CDR3 is CASSLRDGGEQYF. The CDR3 DNA reads as TGCGCCAGCAGCCTACGGGACGGTGGGGAGCAGTACTTC.

This clone was picked up a small number of times. This chain uses TRBV2 with TRBJ2-5; possibly TRBD1 or TRBD2 for D (5 bases each). The CDR3 loop spans 13 amino acids. V was clipped by 8 bases and J by 0 bases, with 10 bases between them. From germline, CDR1 is SNHLY and CDR2 FYNNEI. The DNA of the CDR3 is TGTGCCAGCCCCCGGGGCGACCAAGAGACCCAGTACTTC. Its translation: CASPRGDQETQYF.

The J gene is TRBJ1-5, the V gene TRBV9; tentative D call: TRBD1 (5 bases). V lost 0 bases to trimming and J lost 7 bases, with 20 bases between them. Germline values: CDR1 SGDLS, CDR2 YYNGEE. The CDR3 totals 17 residues. The CDR3 DNA is TGTGCCAGCAGCGTAGTAAGTATAGGGACTTCTGGGCAGCCCCAGCATTTT. Its translation: CASSVVSIGTSGQPQHF.

The chain is built from TRBV18 and TRBJ1-3; 7 bases agree with TRBD1. The CDR3 length is 17 residues. The germline V gene encodes CDR1 KGHSH and CDR2 LQKENI. J was trimmed by 2 bases and V by 3 bases; bases with no gene match: 10. The CDR3 DNA is TGTGCCAGCTCACCGCTACAGGGGAAGAACCCTGGAAACACCATATATTTT. Amino acid sequence: CASSPLQGKNPGNTIYF. Full variable domain (missing parts from reference TRBV18 and TRBJ1-3): NAGVMQNPRHLVRRRGQEARLRCSPMKGHSHVYWYRQLPEEGLKFMVYLQKENIIDESGMPKERFSAEFPKEGPSILRIQQVVRGDSAAYFCASSPLQGKNPGNTIYFGEGSWLTVV.

The rearrangement joins TRBV5-6 to TRBJ2-6; D gene ambiguous. The V end was cut by 0 bases, the J end by 3 bases, with 19 bases between. The V gene's germline CDR1 is SGHDT and CDR2 YYEEEE. CDR3 length: 19 residues. The CDR3 reads CASSLVRQTPLGGANVLTF. The CDR3 nucleotides are TGTGCCAGCAGCTTGGTTAGGCAGACCCCCCTCGGTGGGGCCAACGTCCTGACTTTC. Using reference TRBV5-6 and TRBJ2-6 for the parts outside the CDR3, the full variable domain is DAGVTQSPTHLIKTRGQQVTLRCSPKSGHDTVSWYQQALGQGPQFIFQYYEEEERQRGNFPDRFSGHQFPNYSSELNVNALLLGDSALYLCASSLVRQTPLGGANVLTFGAGSRLTVL.